The source of this TCR beta chain is a study of cytomegalovirus exposure and HLA in healthy donors. Study results and caveats: Per a prior analysis, the majority of TCR beta V segments were productive roughly 90% or roughly 30% of the time.

The germline gives CDR1 KGHSH, CDR2 LQKENI. V was trimmed by 3 bases and J by 1 base, leaving 5 bases between them. The CDR3 loop spans 13 amino acids. The PCR used 60 Vbeta and 13 Jbeta primers. Method: immunoSEQ multiplex PCR; TCRdb's copy keeps in-frame clones and lacks some. The table includes around 200,000 clones, about 79% detected once. For this clone: Its specificity is unknown. Other DNA sequences from this sample encode an identical CDR3 as well.

The V call is TRBV18, the J call TRBJ2-3; no clear D. This TCR was recovered from a man aged 18-30 years in good health and CMV-seronegative. Sequencing input: PBMCs. CDR3 loop: CASSPGGTDTQYF. The CDR3 bases are TGTGCCAGCTCACCGGGCGGCACAGATACGCAGTATTTT. The full variable domain, completed using reference TRBV18 and TRBJ2-3, is NAGVMQNPRHLVRRRGQEARLRCSPMKGHSHVYWYRQLPEEGLKFMVYLQKENIIDESGMPKERFSAEFPKEGPSILRIQQVVRGDSAAYFCASSPGGTDTQYFGPGTRLTVL.